Presented here are 19 T cell receptor beta chains from one specimen sequenced in a study of blood T cell repertoires in COVID-19. Clones were read by immunoSEQ multiplex PCR, and TCRdb kept only the in-frame ones, dropping some. The sample includes roughly 130,000 clones, about 80% of them seen just once. The sample consisted of peripheral blood. The receptor source for this set is a woman older than 75 with acute or convalescent COVID-19.

The gene calls are TRBV19 and TRBJ1-5, with D unresolved. The CDR3 totals 13 residues. CDR1 is LNHDA and CDR2 is SQIVND in the germline V gene (reference sequence). V was trimmed by 10 bases and J by 5 bases, leaving 15 bases between them. CDR3 in DNA: TGTGCCACCGGGTACGGTCTGGATCAGCCCCAGCATTTT. It translates to CATGYGLDQPQHF.

The chain uses TRBV3-1 (or the pseudogene TRBV3-2) and TRBJ2-3, with TRBD1 matching over 9 bases. Germline V lookup: CDR1 LGHDT, CDR2 YNNKEL (reference sequence). Germline trimming cut 3 bases from V and 6 bases from J; bases unmatched to any gene: 7. CDR3 length: 15 amino acids. The CDR3 DNA reads as TGTGCCAGCAGCCAGGCCGGGACAGGGCTGGATACGCAGTATTTT. Amino acid sequence: CASSQAGTGLDTQYF.

The CDR3 DNA sequence: TGCGCCAGCAGCCAAGCCGGGGACAGGTACAATCGCAGGGCTTTCTTT. It encodes CASSQAGDRYNRRAFF. The V and J genes are TRBV4-1 and TRBJ1-1, with 8 bases identical to TRBD1. This CDR3 contains 16 residues. V lost 1 base to trimming and J lost 11 bases; unmatched junction nucleotides: 15. The germline V gene has CDR1 MGHRA and CDR2 YSYEKL.

The chain employs TRBV12-3 or TRBV12-4 and TRBJ2-7; 7 nucleotides match TRBD1. V shed 7 bases, J shed 4 bases, and the junction held 7 bases outside the gene matches. The CDR3 is made up of 13 amino acids. The CDR3 DNA follows: TGTGCCAGCAAGCCGGGACAGACGTACGAGCAGTACTTC. Protein product: CASKPGQTYEQYF.

This clone has just one count. V gene TRBV11-2 combines with J gene TRBJ1-1; 7 positions match TRBD1. The trim removed 8 bases at V and 1 base at J, leaving 10 bases unmatched. This CDR3 spans 15 amino acids. CDR1 and CDR2 (germline): SGHAT, FQNNGV. The CDR3 protein is CASSISGTENTEAFF. The CDR3 bases are TGTGCCAGCTCTATCTCTGGGACAGAGAACACTGAAGCTTTCTTT. Filled out from reference TRBV11-2 and TRBJ1-1, the complete variable domain reads EAGVAQSPRYKIIEKRQSVAFWCNPISGHATLYWYQQILGQGPKLLIQFQNNGVVDDSQLPKDRFSAERLKGVDSTLKIQPAKLEDSAVYLCASSISGTENTEAFFGQGTRLTVV.

The chain links TRBV10-3 to TRBJ1-1; TRBD1 matches at 7 bases. V lost 9 bases and J lost 1; bases outside the gene matches: 8. The CDR3 consists of 14 residues. Germline values: CDR1 ENHRY, CDR2 SYGVKD. CDR3 in DNA: TGTGCCATTTTCTCCGGGACAGAGAACACTGAAGCTTTCTTT. Protein product: CAIFSGTENTEAFF.

About this clone itself: Other DNA sequences from this sample encode an identical CDR3 as well. V is TRBV6-5 and J is TRBJ1-5; perhaps TRBD1 as D (5 bases). There are 14 residues in the CDR3. The V gene's germline CDR1 is MNHEY and CDR2 SVGAGI. V gave up 7 bases and J gave up 1 base, with 11 bases separating them. CDR3 sequence: CASTQGYSNQPQHF. The CDR3 nucleotides read TGTGCCAGCACCCAGGGTTACAGCAATCAGCCCCAGCATTTT.

The V and J genes are TRBV19 and TRBJ1-2; TRBD1 matches 8 bases. CDR1 is LNHDA, CDR2 SQIVND, per germline (reference sequence). This CDR3 has 17 amino acids. Losses at the gene ends were 5 bases for V and 2 bases for J; bases not matched to a gene: 13. CDR3 nucleotides: TGTGCCAGTAGTCCGCACCCCGGACAGGGAATAAACTATGGCTACACCTTC. It is translated as CASSPHPGQGINYGYTF.

This clone was seen a handful of times. The V call is TRBV4-1, the J call TRBJ1-5; D perhaps matches TRBD1 (5 bases). There are 17 residues in the CDR3. V lost 1 base and J lost 4, with 17 bases in between. CDR1 and CDR2 from the germline V gene are MGHRA and YSYEKL. In nucleotides, the CDR3 is TGCGCCAGCAGCCAAGGCCTTCGGACAATCGGAAATCAGCCCCAGCATTTT. It specifies CASSQGLRTIGNQPQHF.

Regarding this clone: One junction end does not reproduce the germline sequence, and a read error may be involved. The rearrangement uses TRBV7-7 and TRBJ2-1; TRBD2 aligns across 9 bases. This CDR3 contains 15 residues. Germline V lookup: CDR1 SSHAT, CDR2 FNYEAQ (reference sequence). The CDR3 protein is CASSLAAGGGNEQFF. The DNA for the CDR3 is TGTGCTAGCAGCTTAGCGGCGGGGGGGGGAAATGAGCAGTTCTTC.

The genes are TRBV27 and TRBJ2-4; 11 bases agree with TRBD2. The V segment lost 5 bases and the J segment 4 bases; nucleotides outside the gene matches: 7. The germline CDR1 and CDR2 sequences are MNHEY and SMNVEV (reference sequence). The CDR3 is made up of 16 amino acids. The CDR3 spells CASSRLLAGGKNIQYF. The CDR3 DNA follows: TGTGCCAGCAGTCGCCTCCTAGCGGGGGGAAAAAACATTCAGTACTTC.

This chain connects TRBV6-5 to TRBJ2-7, with 12 bases fitting TRBD2. The CDR3 extends over 15 amino acids. Germline V gene data show CDR1 as MNHEY and CDR2 as SVGAGI. The V and J ends lost 5 bases and 0 bases, in that order; junction bases with no gene match: 2. The CDR3 protein is CASSLTSGGSYEQYF. The CDR3 DNA sequence: TGTGCCAGCAGTCTGACTAGCGGGGGCTCCTACGAGCAGTACTTC.

The chain has TRBV7-9 and TRBJ1-2; D remains unclear. This CDR3 is 14 amino acids long. The V end lost 2 bases, the J end lost 1 base, and 8 bases lay between the germline ends. Germline lookup yields CDR1 SEHNR and CDR2 FQNEAQ (reference sequence). This chain's CDR3 is CASSLTADNYGYTF. CDR3 sequence (DNA): TGTGCCAGCAGCTTAACAGCCGATAACTATGGCTACACCTTC.

The chain joins TRBV2 to TRBJ2-2, with 11 bases matching TRBD1. The junction had 8 bases not matched to a gene; V was cut back by 7 bases and J by 4 bases. Germline lookup yields CDR1 SNHLY and CDR2 FYNNEI. This CDR3 has 16 amino acids. CDR3 nucleotide sequence: TGTGCCAGCACCGGGACAGGGGGTATCAGCACCGGGGAGCTGTTTTTT. Protein: CASTGTGGISTGELFF.

V and J are TRBV27 and TRBJ1-2; TRBD1 matches 9 bases. Germline CDR1 MNHEY, CDR2 SMNVEV (reference sequence). V lost 3 bases and J lost 8; bases outside the gene matches: 7. This CDR3 is 14 amino acids long. CDR3 sequence: CASSFTGGERGYTF. CDR3 in DNA: TGTGCCAGCAGTTTTACAGGGGGCGAACGGGGCTACACCTTC.

The chain uses TRBV7-9 and TRBJ2-1; no clear D. V dropped 3 bases and J dropped 3 bases, with 9 bases sitting between them. The CDR3 is 14 residues long. The germline CDR1 and CDR2 sequences are SEHNR and FQNEAQ (reference sequence). The CDR3 bases are TGTGCCAGCAGCTTCCTCGGAGTCTACAATGAGCAGTTCTTC. This encodes CASSFLGVYNEQFF.

The rearrangement uses TRBV3-1 (or the pseudogene TRBV3-2) and TRBJ2-3, with 12 bases matching TRBD2. The CDR3 sequence is 16 residues long. In germline, CDR1 is LGHDT, CDR2 YNNKEL (reference sequence). Germline trimming cut 4 bases from V and 1 base from J; bases unmatched to any gene: 3. The CDR3 coding sequence is TGTGCCAGCAGCCCCCGGACTAGCGGGGGCACAGATACGCAGTATTTT. Its translation is CASSPRTSGGTDTQYF.

The V gene is TRBV7-6, the J gene TRBJ1-3; weak D call: TRBD1 (5 bases). CDR3 length: 16 amino acids. V lost 4 bases and J lost 3, with 16 bases in between. CDR1 and CDR2 (germline): SGHVS, FNYEAQ. The DNA for the CDR3 is TGTGCCAGCAGCTCTTCAGGGAGGTTTTTTGGAAACACCATATATTTT. Translation gives CASSSSGRFFGNTIYF.

This chain links TRBV27 with TRBJ1-5; no clear D gene. The CDR3 is 18 amino acids. Germline-derived CDR1 and CDR2 are MNHEY and SMNVEV (reference sequence). V shed 2 bases and J shed 4 bases, with 21 bases lying between them. As DNA, the CDR3 is TGTGCCAGCAGTTTAAAGGGCCTCGGCGGAGGGTTTAATCAGCCCCAGCATTTT. Encoded protein: CASSLKGLGGGFNQPQHF.